This TCR beta chain was observed in a study of CD8 T cells in Susac syndrome. Peripheral blood CD8+ and CD4+ T cells were profiled by TCR beta sequencing. The multiple sclerosis controls comprised treatment-naive patients whose relapsing-remitting disease was stable or active. Both CD4+ and CD8+ T cells were negatively isolated, and TEMRA cells underwent FACS enrichment. An amount of RNA that ranged from roughly 0.45 to 1 ug was reverse transcribed with random hexamers. The TCR beta CDR3 was amplified by immunoSEQ multiplex PCR across 54 Vbeta, 13 Jbeta. MiXCR, run by TCRdb on the immunoSEQ multiplex PCR reads, gives a single entry per CDR3 protein. This sample carries 250,000 to 300,000 distinct CDR3 sequences, around 83% of them seen once, and the ten largest clones take approximately 0.12%. Germline assignment: CDR1 MNHEY and CDR2 SMNVEV (reference sequence). V lost 8 bases, J lost 5 bases, and 12 bases stayed unmatched. This CDR3 contains 15 residues.

The V gene is TRBV27, the J gene TRBJ2-5, with TRBD1 identical over 9 bases. The sample was CD8+ T cells from PBMCs. This TCR derives from a human donor with multiple sclerosis. This CDR3 is CASAPGGQGLETQYF. CDR3 DNA: TGTGCCAGCGCCCCAGGGGGACAGGGATTGGAGACCCAGTACTTC.